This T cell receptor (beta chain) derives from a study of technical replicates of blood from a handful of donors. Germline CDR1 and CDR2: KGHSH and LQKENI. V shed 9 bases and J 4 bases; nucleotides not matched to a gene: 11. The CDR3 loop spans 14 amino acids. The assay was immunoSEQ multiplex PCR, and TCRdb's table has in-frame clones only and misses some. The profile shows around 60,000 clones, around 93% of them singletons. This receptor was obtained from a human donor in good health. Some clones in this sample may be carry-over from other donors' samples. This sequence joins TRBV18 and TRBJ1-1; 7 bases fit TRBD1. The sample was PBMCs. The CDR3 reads CASKGTEGATEAFF. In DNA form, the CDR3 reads TGTGCCAGTAAGGGGACGGAGGGGGCCACTGAAGCTTTCTTT.